Listed here is a single TCR beta chain. Profiling relied on immunoSEQ multiplex PCR, and the TCRdb table lists in-frame clones only, not all of them. The table records tens of thousands of clones, about 91% of them present only once. The record originates from a study of T cell responses to AZD1222 COVID-19 vaccine. CDR3 length equals 15 residues. The V end lost 0 bases, the J end lost 0 bases, and 9 bases lay between the germline ends. Germline V CDR1 and CDR2: SGHNT, YYREEE (reference sequence). This chain links TRBV5-4 with TRBJ1-1, with a tentative D call TRBD1 (5 bases). Material: peripheral blood, obtained on day 0 of AZD1222 vaccination. The origin of this receptor is an adult in good health. CDR3 nucleotide sequence: TGTGCCAGCAGCTTGGGGGACGGGATGAACACTGAAGCTTTCTTT. It yields the protein CASSLGDGMNTEAFF. Full variable domain (missing parts from reference TRBV5-4 and TRBJ1-1): ETGVTQSPTHLIKTRGQQVTLRCSSQSGHNTVSWYQQALGQGPQFIFQYYREEENGRGNFPPRFSGLQFPNYSSELNVNALELDDSALYLCASSLGDGMNTEAFFGQGTRLTVV.